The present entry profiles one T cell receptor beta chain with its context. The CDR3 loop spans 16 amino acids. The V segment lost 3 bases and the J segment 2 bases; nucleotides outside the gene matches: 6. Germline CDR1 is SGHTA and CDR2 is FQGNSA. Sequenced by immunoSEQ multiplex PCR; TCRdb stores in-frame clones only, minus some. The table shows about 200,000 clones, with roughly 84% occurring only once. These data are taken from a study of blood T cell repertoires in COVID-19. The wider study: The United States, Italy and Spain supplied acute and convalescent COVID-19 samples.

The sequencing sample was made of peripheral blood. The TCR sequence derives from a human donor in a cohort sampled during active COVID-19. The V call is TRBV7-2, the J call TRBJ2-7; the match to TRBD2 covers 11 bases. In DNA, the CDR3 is TGTGCCAGCAGCTTCGTAACTAGCGGGAGCCCCTACGAGCAGTACTTC. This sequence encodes CASSFVTSGSPYEQYF.